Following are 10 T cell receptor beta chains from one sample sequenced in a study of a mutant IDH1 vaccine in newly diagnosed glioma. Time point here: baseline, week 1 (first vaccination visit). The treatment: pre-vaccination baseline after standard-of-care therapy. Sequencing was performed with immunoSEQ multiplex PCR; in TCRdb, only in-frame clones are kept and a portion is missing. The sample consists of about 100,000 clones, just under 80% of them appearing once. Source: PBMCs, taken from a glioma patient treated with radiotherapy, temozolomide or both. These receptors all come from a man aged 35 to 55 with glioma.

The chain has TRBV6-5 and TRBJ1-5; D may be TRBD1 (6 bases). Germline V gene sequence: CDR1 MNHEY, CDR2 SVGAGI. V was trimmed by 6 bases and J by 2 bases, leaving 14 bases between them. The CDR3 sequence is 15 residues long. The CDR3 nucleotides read TGTGCCAGCAGGACTACAGGGTACGGCAATCAGCCCCAGCATTTT. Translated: CASRTTGYGNQPQHF.

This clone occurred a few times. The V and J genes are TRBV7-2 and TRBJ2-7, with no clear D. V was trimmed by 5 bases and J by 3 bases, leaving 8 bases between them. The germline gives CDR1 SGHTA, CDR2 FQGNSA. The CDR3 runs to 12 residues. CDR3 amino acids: CASSLTNYEQYF. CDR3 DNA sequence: TGTGCCAGCAGCCTGACCAACTACGAGCAGTACTTC.

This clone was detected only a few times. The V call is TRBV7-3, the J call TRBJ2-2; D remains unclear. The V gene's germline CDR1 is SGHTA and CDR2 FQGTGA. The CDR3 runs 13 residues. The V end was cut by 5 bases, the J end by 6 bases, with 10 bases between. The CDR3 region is CASSQQRAGELFF. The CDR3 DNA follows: TGTGCCAGCAGCCAACAACGAGCCGGGGAGCTGTTTTTT.

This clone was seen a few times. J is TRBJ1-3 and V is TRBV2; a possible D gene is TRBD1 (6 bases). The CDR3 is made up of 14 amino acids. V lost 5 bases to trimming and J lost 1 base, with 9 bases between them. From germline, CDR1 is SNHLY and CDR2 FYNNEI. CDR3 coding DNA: TGTGCCAGCAGTACCCAGGGGTCTGGAAACACCATATATTTT. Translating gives CASSTQGSGNTIYF.

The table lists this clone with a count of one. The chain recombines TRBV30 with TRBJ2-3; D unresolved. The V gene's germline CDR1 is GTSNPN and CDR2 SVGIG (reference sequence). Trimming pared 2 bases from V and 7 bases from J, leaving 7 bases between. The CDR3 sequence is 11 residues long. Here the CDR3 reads CAWSSGNTQYF. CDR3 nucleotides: TGTGCCTGGAGTTCAGGCAATACGCAGTATTTT.

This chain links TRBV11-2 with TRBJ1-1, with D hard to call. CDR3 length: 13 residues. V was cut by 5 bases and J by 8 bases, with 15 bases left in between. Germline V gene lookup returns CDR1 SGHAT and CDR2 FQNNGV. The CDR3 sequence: CASSHGGNGEAFF. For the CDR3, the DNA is TGTGCCAGCAGCCACGGTGGAAACGGGGAAGCTTTCTTT.

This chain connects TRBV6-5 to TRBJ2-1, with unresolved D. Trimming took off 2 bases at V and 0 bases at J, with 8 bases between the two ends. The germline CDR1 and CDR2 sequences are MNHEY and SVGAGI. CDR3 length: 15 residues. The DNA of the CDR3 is TGTGCCAGCAGTTACAGTCGGTACTCCTACAATGAGCAGTTCTTC. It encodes CASSYSRYSYNEQFF.

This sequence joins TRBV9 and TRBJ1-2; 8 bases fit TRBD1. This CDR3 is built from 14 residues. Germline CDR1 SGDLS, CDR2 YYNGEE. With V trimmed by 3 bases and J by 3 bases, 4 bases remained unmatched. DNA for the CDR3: TGTGCCAGCAGCGAATTGACAGGGGACTATGGCTACACCTTC. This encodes CASSELTGDYGYTF.

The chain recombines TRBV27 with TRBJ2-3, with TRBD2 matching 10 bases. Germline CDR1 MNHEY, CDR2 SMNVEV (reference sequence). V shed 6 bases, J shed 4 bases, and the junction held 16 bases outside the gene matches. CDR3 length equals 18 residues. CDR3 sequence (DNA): TGTGCCAGCAGCACTAGCGGGGCCGACCCACCGGGTGCAGATACGCAGTATTTT. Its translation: CASSTSGADPPGADTQYF.

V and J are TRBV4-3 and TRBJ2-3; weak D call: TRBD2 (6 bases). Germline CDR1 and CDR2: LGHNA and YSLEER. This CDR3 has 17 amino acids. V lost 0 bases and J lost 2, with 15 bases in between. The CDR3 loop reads CASSQDRVAAYTDTQYF. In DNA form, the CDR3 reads TGCGCCAGCAGCCAAGATCGGGTAGCGGCTTACACAGATACGCAGTATTTT.